What follows are 8 T cell receptor beta chains derived from one specimen sequenced in a study of blood T cell repertoires in COVID-19. Repertoires were generated with immunoSEQ multiplex PCR, while TCRdb's copy carries only in-frame clones and drops some. The sample records approximately 210,000 clones, 88% being singletons. Sequencing was done on a sample of PBMCs or T cells enriched from blood (not recorded which). These receptors originate from a woman aged 50 to 60 with acute COVID-19.

The chain uses TRBV3-1 (or the pseudogene TRBV3-2) and TRBJ2-3; D might be TRBD2 (5 bases). From germline, CDR1 is LGHDT and CDR2 YNNKEL (reference sequence). The CDR3 is 15 amino acids. Between the trimmed V and J ends, which lost 3 bases and 1 base, there was a span of 11 bases. DNA of the CDR3: TGTGCCAGCAGCCATTGGCGTAGCGGCACAGATACGCAGTATTTT. Its translation is CASSHWRSGTDTQYF.

This clone has just one count. CDR3 sequence reads: CASSGGGGYTGELFF. The CDR3 coding sequence is TGTGCCAGCAGCGGCGGGGGGGGCTACACCGGGGAGCTGTTTTTT. The rearrangement links TRBV4-2 to TRBJ2-2, with 9 bases aligning to TRBD2. CDR3 length: 15 residues. V was pared by 5 bases and J by 3 bases, with 4 bases of the junction left unmatched. CDR1 and CDR2 from the germline V gene are LGHNA and YNFKEQ.

J is TRBJ1-2 and V is TRBV12-3 or TRBV12-4; D is possibly TRBD1 (5 bases). This CDR3 region has 13 residues. The V end lost 3 bases, the J end lost 8 bases, and 13 bases lay between the germline ends. CDR3 bases: TGTGCCAGCAGTTTTGACAGCCCGAGGGGCTACACCTTC. It specifies CASSFDSPRGYTF.

V and J are TRBV7-8 and TRBJ2-5, with no clear D. Germline CDR1 reads SGHVS; CDR2 reads FQNEAQ. V was shortened by 5 bases and J by 5 bases, with 9 bases between the two germline ends. This CDR3 region has 12 residues. CDR3 protein: CASSPVRETQYF. The DNA of the CDR3 is TGTGCCAGCAGCCCTGTGAGGGAGACCCAGTACTTC. The variable domain in full, with the rest retrieved from reference TRBV7-8 and TRBJ2-5, is GAGVSQSPRYKVAKRGQDVALRCDPISGHVSLFWYQQALGQGPEFLTYFQNEAQLDKSGLPSDRFFAERPEGSVSTLKIQRTQQEDSAVYLCASSPVRETQYFGPGTRLLVL.

The CDR3 protein is CASSIDLYGYTF. The CDR3 bases are TGTGCCAGTAGTATAGACCTCTATGGCTACACCTTC. V gene TRBV19 combines with J gene TRBJ1-2; D gene uncertain. The V end was cut by 0 bases, the J end by 4 bases, with 3 bases between. Germline V gives CDR1 LNHDA, CDR2 SQIVND (reference sequence). The CDR3 sequence is 12 residues long.

A remark on this clone: The sample contains more than one DNA sequence encoding this CDR3. The chain carries TRBV6-5 and TRBJ1-2; 9 bases match TRBD1. Germline V gives CDR1 MNHEY, CDR2 SVGAGI. V was pared by 0 bases and J by 2 bases, with 1 base of the junction left unmatched. The CDR3 contains 15 residues. CDR3: CASSYSTGGNYGYTF. The CDR3 DNA sequence: TGTGCCAGCAGTTACTCGACAGGGGGAAACTATGGCTACACCTTC.

The chain uses TRBV14 and TRBJ2-4; TRBD2 aligns across 9 bases. The germline CDR1 and CDR2 sequences are SGHDN and FVKESK. J lost 6 bases, V lost 1 base, and 7 bases had no gene match. The CDR3 consists of 16 residues. The CDR3 DNA is TGTGCCAGCAGCCAAGTGGGGCGGGAGGGCCCAAACATTCAGTACTTC. The encoded protein is CASSQVGREGPNIQYF.

The V gene is TRBV28, the J gene TRBJ2-7; 8 bases are a match to TRBD1. V dropped 8 bases and J dropped 0; count of bases not matched to a gene: 12. CDR1 MDHEN and CDR2 SYDVKM come from the germline V gene. This CDR3 region has 16 residues. CDR3 coding DNA: TGTGCCAGCGGCCGGGACAGGTCGTCATTCTCCTACGAGCAGTACTTC. Amino acids: CASGRDRSSFSYEQYF.